The 7 T cell receptor beta chains below come from one sample, sequenced in a study of CD8+ T cells in alopecia areata. Isolated RNA was reverse transcribed into cDNA used as the sequencing template. Measured with immunoSEQ multiplex PCR; TCRdb has only the in-frame clones, and not every one. Found here are about 160,000 clones, around three fifths of them singletons; the top ten hold 0.91%. Treatment here: oral pan-JAK inhibitor, 5-10 mg twice daily. This specimen was CD4+ T cells sorted from blood, taken at week 4, from a patient treated with tofacitinib. The source of these receptors is a human donor with alopecia areata.

The gene calls are TRBV30 and TRBJ1-2; no definite D call. CDR3 size: 15 residues. V lost 3 bases, J lost 0 bases, and 14 bases lay in between. Looked up from germline, CDR1 is GTSNPN and CDR2 is SVGIG (reference sequence). The CDR3 DNA is TGTGCCTGGAGACTTACTACGAGACCTAACTATGGCTACACCTTC. This sequence encodes CAWRLTTRPNYGYTF.

The chain joins TRBV9 to TRBJ2-7; D might be TRBD1 (6 bases). With 4 bases removed from V and 3 bases from J, the gap between germline ends came to 11 bases. Germline V CDR1 and CDR2: SGDLS, YYNGEE. The CDR3 runs 13 residues. CDR3 nucleotides: TGTGCCAGCAGCCCGGGACAAATCTACGAGCAGTACTTC. Amino acids: CASSPGQIYEQYF.

Only a few counts were recorded for this clone. The gene calls are TRBV9 and TRBJ2-1; 16 positions agree with TRBD2. V shed 2 bases and J 10 bases; nucleotides not matched to a gene: 12. Germline values: CDR1 SGDLS, CDR2 YYNGEE. This CDR3 is 18 amino acids long. This CDR3 is CASSVRPGTSGGAREQFF. CDR3 in DNA: TGTGCCAGCAGCGTCCGTCCCGGGACTAGCGGGGGGGCTAGAGAGCAGTTCTTC. The full variable domain, completed using reference TRBV9 and TRBJ2-1, is DSGVTQTPKHLITATGQRVTLRCSPRSGDLSVYWYQQSLDQGLQFLIQYYNGEERAKGNILERFSAQQFPDLHSELNLSSLELGDSALYFCASSVRPGTSGGAREQFFGPGTRLTVL.

The J gene is TRBJ1-5, the V gene TRBV30; D gene uncertain. Trimming took 5 bases from V and 3 from J, leaving 8 bases between them. CDR1 and CDR2 from the germline V gene are GTSNPN and SVGIG (reference sequence). CDR3 length: 12 residues. The CDR3 coding sequence is TGTGCCTGGGGGGTTAACAATCAGCCCCAGCATTTT. Protein sequence: CAWGVNNQPQHF.

A remark on this clone: Other DNA sequences of this sample code for an identical CDR3. The gene calls are TRBV30 and TRBJ1-3; D is uncertain. Germline V gene data show CDR1 as GTSNPN and CDR2 as SVGIG (reference sequence). V was cut by 0 bases and J by 0 bases, with 3 bases left in between. The CDR3 loop spans 13 amino acids. CDR3 nucleotides: TGTGCCTGGAGTGTCACCTCTGGAAACACCATATATTTT. Protein: CAWSVTSGNTIYF. Complete variable domain (other parts from reference TRBV30 and TRBJ1-3): SQTIHQWPATLVQPVGSPLSLECTVEGTSNPNLYWYRQAAGRGLQLLFYSVGIGQISSEVPQNLSASRPQDRQFILSSKKLLLSDSGFYLCAWSVTSGNTIYFGEGSWLTVV.

The chain is built from TRBV7-2 and TRBJ2-7, with TRBD2 identical over 7 bases. Germline V CDR1 and CDR2: SGHTA, FQGNSA. J gave up 2 bases and V 1 base, and 11 bases lay outside the gene matches. This CDR3 spans 17 amino acids. The CDR3 region has the DNA TGTGCCAGCAGCTTAGAAGGGTCCAAGCGGGGTACCTACGAGCAGTACTTC. Its translation: CASSLEGSKRGTYEQYF.

The chain uses TRBV7-6 and TRBJ2-6, with D hard to call. Germline CDR1 SGHVS, CDR2 FNYEAQ. Trimming pared 5 bases from V and 0 bases from J, leaving 14 bases between. CDR3 size: 17 residues. CDR3 sequence (DNA): TGTGCCAGCAGCGCGCGGCTAGTGCACTCTGGGGCCAACGTCCTGACTTTC. Protein product: CASSARLVHSGANVLTF.